The 23 T cell receptor beta chains reported below all come from one sample, sequenced in a study of cytomegalovirus exposure and HLA in healthy donors. PCR involved 60 Vbeta and 13 Jbeta primers. Measured with immunoSEQ multiplex PCR; TCRdb has only the in-frame clones, and not every one. Of under 200,000 clones in the sample, roughly 79% were seen once. The sample taken for sequencing was PBMCs. The receptor set was obtained from a middle-aged woman in good health and CMV-seropositive.

The chain joins TRBV5-4 to TRBJ2-7; tentatively, D is TRBD1 (6 bases). V gave up 1 base and J gave up 7 bases, with 15 bases separating them. This CDR3 region has 14 residues. Germline V CDR1 and CDR2: SGHNT, YYREEE (reference sequence). The CDR3 DNA sequence: TGTGCCAGCAGCTTGTCCGAGACAGGCAGTGAGCAGTACTTC. As protein: CASSLSETGSEQYF.

The chain recombines TRBV6-1 with TRBJ2-1, with 7 bases that match TRBD2. V was clipped by 6 bases and J by 6 bases; unmatched bases: 5. CDR3 length equals 13 residues. In germline, CDR1 is MNHNS, CDR2 SASEGT. The CDR3 region is CASRGTGGNEQFF. For the CDR3, the DNA is TGTGCCAGCAGGGGGACGGGGGGCAATGAGCAGTTCTTC.

CDR3 bases: TGTGCCAGTAGTATAGTCCAGGGGAAGGGCACTGAAGCTTTCTTT. Translating gives CASSIVQGKGTEAFF. The chain carries TRBV19 and TRBJ1-1, with D perhaps matching TRBD1 (6 bases). V was pared by 1 base and J by 4 bases, with 13 bases between. The CDR3 has 15 residues. Germline CDR1 is LNHDA and CDR2 is SQIVND (reference sequence).

The chain recombines TRBV11-2 with TRBJ2-4; weak D call: TRBD2 (6 bases). V shed 5 bases and J shed 0 bases, with 14 bases lying between them. From germline, CDR1 is SGHAT and CDR2 FQNNGV. The CDR3 covers 16 residues. The chain's CDR3 is CASSPVAGLAKNIQYF. CDR3 DNA sequence: TGTGCCAGCAGCCCTGTCGCGGGGCTAGCCAAAAACATTCAGTACTTC.

V gene TRBV29-1 combines with J gene TRBJ2-1; TRBD1 agrees at 10 bases. Germline V CDR1 and CDR2: SQVTM, ANQGSEA. The ends lost 4 bases at V and 8 bases at J; junction bases unmatched: 2. The CDR3 runs to 12 residues. CDR3 DNA sequence: TGCAGCGTTGCCGGGACAGGGGATGAGCAGTTCTTC. Translating it yields CSVAGTGDEQFF.

The rearrangement joins TRBV2 to TRBJ2-3; D is possibly TRBD1 (5 bases). In germline, CDR1 is SNHLY, CDR2 FYNNEI. Trimming took off 9 bases at V and 1 base at J, with 11 bases between the two ends. The CDR3 has 13 amino acids. The CDR3 sequence is CASRRVGTDTQYF. The DNA for the CDR3 is TGTGCCAGTCGCAGGGTGGGCACAGATACGCAGTATTTT. The full variable domain, in which reference TRBV2 and TRBJ2-3 provide the parts outside the CDR3, is EPEVTQTPSHQVTQMGQEVILRCVPISNHLYFYWYRQILGQKVEFLVSFYNNEISEKSEIFDDQFSVERPDGSNFTLKIRSTKLEDSAMYFCASRRVGTDTQYFGPGTRLTVL.

This clone came up many times. The CDR3 DNA follows: TGTGCCAGCAACCTGGAAACAGTCTTTAATTCACCCCTCCACTTT. It codes for CASNLETVFNSPLHF. The rearrangement uses TRBV2 and TRBJ1-6; D uncertain. Germline V CDR1 and CDR2: SNHLY, FYNNEI. Trimming shortened V by 7 bases and J by 6 bases, and 16 bases separated the two germline ends. CDR3 size: 15 residues.

The V and J genes are TRBV10-3 and TRBJ1-2; TRBD1 might be the D (5 bases). The CDR3 is 14 amino acids. V lost 6 bases to trimming and J lost 11 bases, with 22 bases between them. The germline V gene has CDR1 ENHRY and CDR2 SYGVKD. CDR3 residues: CAISSQGATFGYTF. CDR3 nucleotides: TGTGCCATCAGCTCCCAGGGTGCCACATTTGGTTACACCTTC.

The chain recombines TRBV5-1 with TRBJ1-2; 9 nucleotides match TRBD1. V lost 5 bases, J lost 6 bases, and 11 bases stayed unmatched. This CDR3 spans 15 amino acids. The germline V gene encodes CDR1 SGHRS and CDR2 YFSETQ. For the CDR3, the DNA is TGCGCCAGCAGACGCGATCCGGGACAGGGCAATGGCTACACCTTC. Amino acids: CASRRDPGQGNGYTF.

This chain joins TRBV5-1 and TRBJ1-2, with D maybe TRBD1 (6 bases). This CDR3 is 14 amino acids long. CDR1 SGHRS and CDR2 YFSETQ come from the germline V gene. The germline V and J ends were trimmed by 0 bases and 6 bases, with 12 bases remaining between them. The chain's CDR3 is CASSLGHRTDGYTF. CDR3 nucleotide sequence: TGCGCCAGCAGCTTGGGACACCGGACAGATGGCTACACCTTC.

The rearrangement links TRBV5-1 to TRBJ1-2, with 10 bases fitting TRBD1. The CDR3 totals 14 residues. CDR1 and CDR2 (germline): SGHRS, YFSETQ. Trimming at V came to 3 bases and at J to 6 bases, leaving 5 bases not matched to a gene. CDR3 protein: CASSSGTGANGYTF. The CDR3 region has the DNA TGCGCCAGCAGCTCCGGGACAGGGGCAAATGGCTACACCTTC.

The chain couples TRBV5-6 to TRBJ2-3; possible D gene TRBD2, 6 bases. The V end was cut by 1 base, the J end by 4 bases, with 7 bases between. Germline V gives CDR1 SGHDT, CDR2 YYEEEE. The CDR3 consists of 13 residues. The CDR3 nucleotides read TGTGCCAGCAGCTTGTGGAGGGCAGATACGCAGTATTTT. Protein sequence: CASSLWRADTQYF.

The genes are TRBV30 and TRBJ1-5; 7 bases fit TRBD1. Germline V gene lookup returns CDR1 GTSNPN and CDR2 SVGIG (reference sequence). The V segment lost 2 bases and the J segment 6 bases; nucleotides outside the gene matches: 10. The CDR3 runs 15 residues. The CDR3 DNA sequence: TGTGCCTGGAGTACGGAGACAGGGTGGGGTCAGCCCCAGCATTTT. As protein: CAWSTETGWGQPQHF.

The chain recombines TRBV28 with TRBJ1-3, with a weak D call TRBD1 (5 bases). Trimming cost V 1 base and J 4 bases, with 17 bases left between them. Germline lookup yields CDR1 MDHEN and CDR2 SYDVKM. The CDR3 loop spans 17 amino acids. For the CDR3, the DNA is TGTGCCAGCAGTTTATCAAAGTGGGGGGAAGCGGGAAACACCATATATTTT. It is translated as CASSLSKWGEAGNTIYF. The whole variable domain, filled in from reference TRBV28 and TRBJ1-3, reads DVKVTQSSRYLVKRTGEKVFLECVQDMDHENMFWYRQDPGLGLRLIYFSYDVKMKEKGDIPEGYSVSREKKERFSLILESASTNQTSMYLCASSLSKWGEAGNTIYFGEGSWLTVV.

The V gene is TRBV7-2, the J gene TRBJ2-1; maybe TRBD2 (6 bases). The germline CDR1 and CDR2 sequences are SGHTA and FQGNSA. With 5 bases removed from V and 3 bases from J, the gap between germline ends came to 17 bases. There are 16 residues in the CDR3. The CDR3 reads CASSPRLETGYNEQFF. The CDR3 DNA reads as TGTGCCAGCAGCCCCCGACTAGAGACGGGCTACAATGAGCAGTTCTTC.

The J gene is TRBJ1-1, the V gene TRBV6-1, with D unresolved. This CDR3 is built from 12 residues. V lost 3 bases and J lost 4, with 6 bases in between. CDR1 and CDR2 (germline): MNHNS, SASEGT. DNA of the CDR3: TGTGCCAGCAGTGAGGGGAGCACTGAAGCTTTCTTT. Its protein product is CASSEGSTEAFF.

This rearrangement joins TRBV28 to TRBJ2-1; 9 nucleotides agree with TRBD2. The CDR3 consists of 13 residues. The V gene end was trimmed by 2 bases and the J gene end by 7 bases; junction bases not matched to a gene: 0. Germline V CDR1 and CDR2: MDHEN, SYDVKM. Here the CDR3 DNA reads TGTGCCAGCAGTTTAGCGGGGGGGAATGAGCAGTTCTTC. It yields the protein CASSLAGGNEQFF.

The chain has TRBV28 and TRBJ1-2, with 7 nucleotides matching TRBD1. CDR1 and CDR2 from the germline V gene are MDHEN and SYDVKM. This CDR3 has 14 residues. With V trimmed by 1 base and J by 3 bases, 2 bases remained unmatched. DNA for the CDR3: TGTGCCAGCAGTTTATTTACAGGGGACTATGGCTACACCTTC. This codes for CASSLFTGDYGYTF.

This clone appeared a single time. The chain joins TRBV6-4 to TRBJ2-7, with 10 bases matching TRBD1. Germline V gene lookup returns CDR1 MRHNA and CDR2 SNTAGT. Germline trimming cut 5 bases from V and 4 bases from J; bases unmatched to any gene: 2. This CDR3 is 13 amino acids long. The CDR3 DNA is TGTGCCAGCAGTCAGGACAGGGGGTACGAGCAGTACTTC. As protein: CASSQDRGYEQYF.

The V gene is TRBV5-6, the J gene TRBJ1-1, with D maybe TRBD1 (5 bases). Germline CDR1 SGHDT, CDR2 YYEEEE. CDR3 length equals 13 residues. V was pared by 1 base and J by 1 base, with 5 bases between. The CDR3 DNA reads as TGTGCCAGCAGCTTGACAGGGAACACTGAAGCTTTCTTT. Protein sequence: CASSLTGNTEAFF.

As regards this clone: Other nucleotide sequences in the sample specify the same CDR3. The V call is TRBV19, the J call TRBJ2-3, with D tentatively TRBD1 (6 bases). V lost 1 base and J 4 bases, leaving 12 bases between the germline ends. There are 15 residues in the CDR3. Germline V gene data show CDR1 as LNHDA and CDR2 as SQIVND (reference sequence). The CDR3 DNA reads TGTGCCAGTAGTATAGCAGGGGCCGGCGCAGATACGCAGTATTTT. Amino acid sequence: CASSIAGAGADTQYF.

The gene calls are TRBV18 and TRBJ2-5; 9 bases fit TRBD2. Germline lookup yields CDR1 KGHSH and CDR2 LQKENI. J gave up 6 bases and V 2 bases, and 13 bases lay outside the gene matches. The CDR3 sequence is 17 residues long. The CDR3 is CASSPLGGGAVGKTQYF. The DNA of the CDR3 is TGTGCCAGCTCACCATTGGGCGGGGGGGCCGTCGGCAAGACCCAGTACTTC.

The chain recombines TRBV5-1 with TRBJ1-5, with D tentatively TRBD1 (5 bases). V lost 3 bases and J 3 bases, leaving 13 bases between the germline ends. Germline loops: CDR1 SGHRS, CDR2 YFSETQ. This CDR3 spans 15 amino acids. The CDR3 DNA is TGCGCCAGCAGCTGGGACGGGGGATTCAATCAGCCCCAGCATTTT. Translated, it gives CASSWDGGFNQPQHF. The whole variable domain, remainder taken from reference TRBV5-1 and TRBJ1-5, is KAGVTQTPRYLIKTRGQQVTLSCSPISGHRSVSWYQQTPGQGLQFLFEYFSETQRNKGNFPGRFSGRQFSNSRSEMNVSTLELGDSALYLCASSWDGGFNQPQHFGDGTRLSIL.